The T cell receptor beta chain under discussion was sequenced for a study of control samples from healthy donors and cancer patients. Sequenced by immunoSEQ multiplex PCR; TCRdb stores in-frame clones only, minus some. The sample holds around 120,000 clones, approximately 93% seen once. V was cut by 4 bases and J by 1 base, with 12 bases left in between. In germline, CDR1 is SEHNR, CDR2 FQNEAQ (reference sequence). CDR3 length: 15 amino acids. The source of this sequence is a woman between 18 and 29 years old in good health. This chain connects TRBV7-9 to TRBJ2-3, with a tentative D call TRBD2 (6 bases). Sequences were obtained from blood. This CDR3 reads CASSSPGGGTDTQYF. The CDR3 DNA follows: TGTGCCAGCAGCTCGCCCGGGGGTGGCACAGATACGCAGTATTTT.